Listed below are T cell receptor beta chains from one sample, sequenced in a study of T cell responses to AZD1222 COVID-19 vaccine. Produced via immunoSEQ multiplex PCR; TCRdb's table is partial and in-frame only. The table records about 100,000 clones, 80% to 90% of them present only once. The specimen was peripheral blood, collected on day 0 of AZD1222 vaccination. Receptor source: an adult in good health. CDR3s include the opening cysteine and the closing phenylalanine or tryptophan. A D gene is named only where the DNA matches it firmly. Only part of the rows carry a size: once, few, many, or a class if the clone is expanded.

V	J	D	size	CDR3	DNA
TRBV19	TRBJ1-5	-	once	CASGVSNQPQHF	TGTGCCAGCGGAGTTAGCAATCAGCCCCAGCATTTT
TRBV20-1	TRBJ1-1	-	-	CSARVVGEAFF	TGCAGTGCTAGAGTTGTCGGAGAGGCTTTCTTT
TRBV7-3	TRBJ2-7	TRBD1	-	CASSLGDSYEQYF	TGTGCCAGCAGCTTAGGGGACAGCTACGAGCAGTACTTC
TRBV6-5	TRBJ1-4	TRBD1	-	CASSGGTGKNEKLFF	TGTGCCAGCAGCGGGGGGACAGGGAAGAATGAAAAACTGTTTTTT
TRBV7-2	TRBJ2-1	TRBD2	-	CASRQIAGSYNEQFF	TGTGCCAGCAGACAAATAGCGGGCTCCTACAATGAGCAGTTCTTC
TRBV11-2	TRBJ2-3	-	-	CASSSTPLSPDTQYF	TGTGCCAGCAGCTCAACGCCCCTAAGTCCAGATACGCAGTATTTT
TRBV20-1	TRBJ2-5	-	-	CSARRQETQYF	TGCAGTGCTAGAAGGCAAGAGACCCAGTACTTC
TRBV5-1	TRBJ1-2	-	once	CASSLAGGAGGYTF	TGCGCCAGCAGCTTGGCCGGGGGGGCGGGAGGCTACACCTTC
TRBV6-1	TRBJ2-7	-	-	CASSEALGPPYEQYF	TGTGCCAGCAGTGAAGCGCTGGGACCTCCTTACGAGCAGTACTTC
TRBV6-2/TRBV6-3	TRBJ2-7	TRBD1	-	CASSPDRDRNEQYF	TGTGCCAGCAGTCCCGACAGGGATAGAAACGAGCAGTACTTC
TRBV28	TRBJ1-6	-	-	CASRPGTQNSPLHF	TGTGCCAGCAGGCCCGGGACTCAAAATTCACCCCTCCACTTT
TRBV5-1	TRBJ1-6	TRBD1	few	CASSLGTVYNSPLHF	TGCGCCAGCAGCCTCGGGACAGTCTATAATTCACCCCTCCACTTT
TRBV7-9	TRBJ2-7	-	few	CASSVSDPYEQYF	TGTGCCAGCAGTGTTAGCGACCCCTACGAGCAGTACTTC
TRBV20-1	TRBJ2-7	TRBD1	-	CSASYRDRFYEQYF	TGCAGTGCTAGTTACCGGGACAGATTCTACGAGCAGTACTTC
TRBV6-5	TRBJ1-3	-	-	CASSYTGPSGNTIYF	TGTGCCAGCAGCTATACAGGGCCCTCTGGAAACACCATATATTTT
TRBV7-6	TRBJ1-1	-	-	CASSLSAVNTEAFF	TGTGCCAGCAGCTTATCGGCGGTGAACACTGAAGCTTTCTTT
TRBV6-5	TRBJ1-2	-	-	CASTTGAPRTYGYTF	TGTGCCAGCACCACAGGAGCTCCCCGGACCTATGGCTACACCTTC
TRBV18	TRBJ1-1	-	-	CASSDRGGTEAFF	TGTGCCAGCTCCGACCGGGGGGGCACTGAAGCTTTCTTT
TRBV29-1	TRBJ2-7	-	-	CSVEGLEGWPEQYF	TGCAGCGTTGAAGGGCTCGAGGGATGGCCCGAGCAGTACTTC
TRBV19	TRBJ1-1	TRBD1	-	CASSTRGDTEAFF	TGTGCCAGTAGTACCAGGGGGGACACTGAAGCTTTCTTT
TRBV5-5	TRBJ2-1	-	-	CASSLTGSGYNEQFF	TGTGCCAGCAGCTTGACAGGGTCGGGTTACAATGAGCAGTTCTTC
TRBV2	TRBJ2-3	TRBD2	-	CASVGSGGPTDTQYF	TGTGCCAGCGTTGGGAGCGGGGGACCCACAGATACGCAGTATTTT
TRBV3-1/TRBV3-2	TRBJ2-2	-	-	CASSHTGELFF	TGTGCCAGCAGCCACACCGGGGAGCTGTTTTTT
TRBV28	TRBJ1-6	TRBD1	-	CASSSGTGGYNSPLHF	TGTGCCAGCAGTTCCGGGACAGGGGGTTATAATTCACCCCTCCACTTT
TRBV6-5	TRBJ2-7	-	-	CASKKVGVNGEQYF	TGTGCCAGTAAAAAAGTAGGGGTTAACGGCGAGCAGTACTTC
TRBV5-6	TRBJ2-3	-	-	CASSLGRGTDTQYF	TGTGCCAGCAGCCTGGGGCGGGGCACAGATACGCAGTATTTT
TRBV24-1	TRBJ1-1	-	-	CAVGDKDTEAFF	TGTGCCGTAGGGGATAAGGACACTGAAGCTTTCTTT
TRBV7-2	TRBJ1-2	-	-	CASRRPTGSWGYTF	TGTGCCAGCAGACGACCTACAGGGAGTTGGGGCTACACCTTC
TRBV7-9	TRBJ1-5	TRBD1	-	CASSLEGTGVSKPQHF	TGTGCCAGCAGCTTAGAGGGGACAGGGGTTTCTAAGCCCCAGCATTTT
TRBV3-1/TRBV3-2	TRBJ2-1	TRBD2	-	CASSHQRERHEQFF	TGTGCCAGCAGCCACCAGCGGGAGCGCCATGAGCAGTTCTTC
TRBV28	TRBJ1-3	-	many	CASRPTGGGNTIYF	TGTGCCAGCAGGCCGACAGGAGGTGGAAACACCATATATTTT
TRBV2	TRBJ2-7	-	-	CASIQGITYEQYF	TGTGCCAGCATCCAGGGTATAACCTACGAGCAGTACTTC
TRBV11-2	TRBJ1-1	-	-	CASSIEGGIPEAFF	TGTGCCAGCAGTATAGAAGGGGGGATCCCTGAAGCTTTCTTT
TRBV4-1	TRBJ1-5	TRBD1	-	CASSATGKGNQPQHF	TGCGCCAGCAGCGCGACAGGGAAGGGCAATCAGCCCCAGCATTTT
TRBV30	TRBJ1-2	TRBD1	-	CAWSGDSYNYGYTF	TGTGCCTGGAGCGGGGACAGTTACAACTATGGCTACACCTTC
TRBV27	TRBJ1-5	-	-	CASGPGRPQHF	TGTGCCAGCGGACCCGGGCGGCCCCAGCATTTT
TRBV9	TRBJ1-2	-	-	CASSPTPGGDYGYTF	TGTGCCAGCAGCCCTACCCCGGGGGGAGACTATGGCTACACCTTC
TRBV28	TRBJ2-7	-	-	CASCRPGPGYEQYF	TGTGCCAGCTGTCGACCGGGACCGGGATACGAGCAGTACTTC